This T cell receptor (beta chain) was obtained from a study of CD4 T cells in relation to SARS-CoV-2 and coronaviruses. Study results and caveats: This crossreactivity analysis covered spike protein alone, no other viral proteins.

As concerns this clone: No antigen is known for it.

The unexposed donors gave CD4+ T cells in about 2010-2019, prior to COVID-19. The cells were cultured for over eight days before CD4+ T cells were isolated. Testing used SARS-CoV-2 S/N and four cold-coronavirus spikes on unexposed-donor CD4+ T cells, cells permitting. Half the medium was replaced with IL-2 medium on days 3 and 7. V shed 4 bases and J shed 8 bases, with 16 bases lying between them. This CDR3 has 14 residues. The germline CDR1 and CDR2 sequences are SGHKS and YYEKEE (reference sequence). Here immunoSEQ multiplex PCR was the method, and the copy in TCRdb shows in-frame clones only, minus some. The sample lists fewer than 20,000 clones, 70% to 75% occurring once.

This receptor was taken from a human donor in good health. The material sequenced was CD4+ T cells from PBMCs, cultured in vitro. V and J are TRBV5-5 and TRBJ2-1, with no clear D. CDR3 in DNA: TGTGCCAGCAGCCGGACCGGGTCCTGGGATGAGCAGTTCTTC. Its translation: CASSRTGSWDEQFF.